This entry features one T cell receptor (beta chain) sequence. Its specificity is unknown. Running of the v3.0 immunoSEQ assay took place at survey level. Assay: immunoSEQ multiplex PCR; the TCRdb copy retains only in-frame clones and omits some. The sample contains approximately 25,000 clones, 79% of which appear only once. This sample stems from a study of long-term antiretroviral therapy in people with HIV. General study results and limits: It was observed that HIV repertoires exhibited narrower CDR3 length ranges than controls.

In germline, CDR1 is ENHRY, CDR2 SYGVKD. The CDR3 runs 16 residues. Trimming took 2 bases from V and 3 from J, leaving 13 bases between them. The material was unsorted PBMCs, obtained 2.1 years after starting antiretroviral therapy. The rearrangement uses TRBV10-3 and TRBJ2-2; D call uncertain. This clonotype was obtained from a man aged 25-40 years with HIV. CDR3 DNA sequence: TGTGCCATCAGTGAGCGTTGGGGTAGGGACACCGGGGAGCTGTTTTTT. It codes for CAISERWGRDTGELFF.